The 13 T cell receptor beta chains below all came from one sample that was sequenced in a study of Graves' ophthalmopathy and Graves' hyperthyroidism (dated by TCRdb to the late 2010s). For sequencing, an Illumina HiSeq 2000 was employed. For repertoire sequencing, the TCR beta CDR3 regions were amplified from RNA transcripts. The first round was an RT-PCR using HTBI primers with the Qiagen OneStep RT-PCR kit, and this first round was followed by a second-round multiplex PCR, then size selection and purification. In TCRdb, the public reads were trimmed at Q25 with fastp and aligned with MiXCR, with productive beta chains retained. Entries are consolidated by CDR3 protein sequence, retaining the most common genes and DNA. The sample table records about 590,000 distinct CDR3 sequences; less than 45% of these occur just once. The ten largest make up around 4% of the sample. The sample was peripheral blood or thyroid tissue (not recorded which). The receptors were sampled from an adult man with Graves' hyperthyroidism.

This clonotype was seen at least ten times. The chain carries TRBV11-3 and TRBJ1-1, with TRBD1 matching 7 bases. Germline V CDR1 and CDR2: SGHNT, YENEEA. The CDR3 spans 15 residues. The V gene end was trimmed by 1 base and the J gene end by 3 bases; junction bases not matched to a gene: 5. CDR3 sequence reads: CASSLVRGSHTEAFF. CDR3 sequence (DNA): TGTGCCAGCAGCTTAGTCAGGGGGTCGCACACTGAAGCTTTCTTT.

This chain connects TRBV29-1 to TRBJ1-2, with D possibly being TRBD1 (5 bases). Between the trimmed V and J ends, which lost 6 bases and 9 bases, there was a span of 11 bases. The CDR3 has 10 residues. The germline CDR1 and CDR2 sequences are SQVTM and ANQGSEA. CDR3 region: CSVLRDRYTF. In DNA form, the CDR3 reads TGCAGCGTGCTCAGGGACCGCTACACCTTC.

This clonotype was seen a single time. A much larger clone differs by one base, so this may be a read error. The V call is TRBV12-3 or TRBV12-4, the J call TRBJ2-6; maybe TRBD1 (5 bases). The V and J ends lost 5 bases and 0 bases respectively, with 14 bases between them. This CDR3 comprises 17 residues. CDR3 coding DNA: TGTGCCAGCAGTCCATCGACTGGACACTCTGGGGCCAACGTCCTGACTTTC. It translates to CASSPSTGHSGANVLTF.

The J gene is TRBJ1-5, the V gene TRBV6-1; D not certain. V lost 5 bases to trimming and J lost 5 bases, with 13 bases between them. CDR1 and CDR2 from the germline V gene are MNHNS and SASEGT. The CDR3 sequence is 14 residues long. This chain's CDR3 is CASSFPGGHQPQHF. CDR3 nucleotides: TGTGCCAGCAGTTTCCCGGGAGGGCATCAGCCCCAGCATTTT.

As to this clonotype: It is likely a read error, because the conserved phenylalanine at the end of the CDR3 is missing. The chain uses TRBV10-3 and TRBJ2-5, with 9 bases matching TRBD2. CDR3 size: 16 residues. Germline loops: CDR1 ENHRY, CDR2 SYGVKD. CDR3 sequence: CVSSYRASGAQETQYL. CDR3 sequence (DNA): TGTGTCAGCAGTTACAGGGCTAGCGGGGCACAAGAGACCCAGTACCTC.

This clonotype was seen at least ten times. The chain has TRBV12-3 or TRBV12-4 and TRBJ1-2; 9 bases match TRBD1. V dropped 6 bases and J dropped 4; count of bases not matched to a gene: 9. The CDR3 is made up of 15 amino acids. The CDR3 spells CASSLTGTGPYGYTF. The CDR3 bases are TGTGCCAGCAGCCTCACAGGGACAGGGCCCTATGGCTACACCTTC.

This clonotype was seen only a few times. The chain has TRBV24-1 and TRBJ2-2, with 7 bases matching TRBD1. V lost 6 bases and J lost 5; bases outside the gene matches: 2. Germline V lookup: CDR1 KGHDR, CDR2 SFDVKD. This CDR3 has 13 amino acids. CDR3 residues: CATSTGETGELFF. In DNA form, the CDR3 reads TGTGCCACCAGTACAGGGGAAACCGGGGAGCTGTTTTTT.

The sample holds many counts of this clonotype. The chain uses TRBV6-6 and TRBJ1-2; D is undetermined. The CDR3 consists of 13 residues. The V gene's germline CDR1 is MNHNY and CDR2 SVGAGI (reference sequence). Trimming removed 5 bases from V and 8 bases from J, with 15 bases in between. CDR3 DNA: TGTGCCAGCAGTGCAGGCCCGAAGAGAGGCTACACCTTC. It translates to CASSAGPKRGYTF.

This clonotype was seen a few times. This chain connects TRBV4-1 to TRBJ2-7, with 7 bases fitting TRBD2. This CDR3 comprises 15 residues. Germline CDR1 and CDR2: MGHRA and YSYEKL. Trimming cost V 4 bases and J 7 bases; bases outside gene matches: 13. CDR3 coding DNA: TGCGCCAGCAGCCTCAGCGGGAAAGGGCTAAGAGAGCAGTACTTC. It yields the protein CASSLSGKGLREQYF.

As to this clonotype: One end of the junction is discordant with germline, which a read error may explain. The genes are TRBV5-1 and TRBJ2-7; possibly TRBD2 for D (6 bases). CDR1 and CDR2 from the germline V gene are SGHRS and YFSETQ. The CDR3 covers 14 residues. This CDR3 reads CVSSSGLGRYEQYF. As DNA, the CDR3 is TGCGTCAGCAGCTCGGGACTCGGGCGTTACGAGCAGTACTTC.

For this clonotype: A junction boundary mismatches the germline segment, possibly from a read error. The gene calls are TRBV2 and TRBJ2-2; D possibly uses TRBD1 or TRBD2 (5 bases each). Germline CDR1 is SNHLY and CDR2 is FYNNEI. This CDR3 is 18 amino acids long. CDR3 amino acids: CASSAGHANGVNAGELFF. As DNA, the CDR3 is TGTGCCAGCAGCGCCGGACACGCTAACGGGGTGAACGCCGGGGAGCTGTTTTTT.

There are many counts of this clonotype. The rearrangement joins TRBV7-9 to TRBJ1-2; perhaps TRBD1 as D (5 bases). The CDR3 spans 17 residues. Per germline, CDR1 SEHNR and CDR2 FQNEAQ (reference sequence). Trimming took off 4 bases at V and 2 bases at J, with 20 bases between the two ends. The CDR3 bases are TGTGCCAGCAGCTCAGGGTCATTGGCAGGGTTAAACTATGGCTACACCTTC. Encoded protein: CASSSGSLAGLNYGYTF.

The sample holds many counts of this clonotype. This chain uses TRBV14 with TRBJ2-1; D call uncertain. Deletions cut 5 bases from V and 8 bases from J, with 13 bases between. This CDR3 comprises 13 residues. Germline CDR1 and CDR2: SGHDN and FVKESK. Here the CDR3 DNA reads TGTGCCAGCAGCTCGCACATAGTAGATGAGCAGTTCTTC. Translation gives CASSSHIVDEQFF.